The entry below gives a single T cell receptor beta chain sequence along with its context. Its antigen is undetermined. The CDR3 is 13 amino acids. Germline-derived CDR1 and CDR2 are MNHEY and SMNVEV (reference sequence). Trimming pared 2 bases from V and 5 bases from J, leaving 7 bases between. Primers: 60 Vbeta forward and 13 Jbeta reverse. Produced via immunoSEQ multiplex PCR; TCRdb's table is partial and in-frame only. The sample consists of roughly 180,000 clones, about 81% of them appearing once. This entry comes from a study of cytomegalovirus exposure and HLA in healthy donors. Broader study findings: For TCR beta chains, V- and J-gene trimming was later linked to a missense DCLRE1C variant.

The sequenced material came from PBMCs. The chain links TRBV27 to TRBJ2-1, with D possibly TRBD2 on 5 matching bases. The sequence derives from a woman in her late teens or twenties in good health and CMV-seropositive. CDR3 DNA: TGTGCCAGCAGTTTACGGGGAGACAATGAGCAGTTCTTC. Its translation: CASSLRGDNEQFF.